This section outlines one T cell receptor beta chain sequence together with its context. Its specificity is not known. The data were taken from a study of a mutant IDH1 vaccine in newly diagnosed glioma. The time point: week 47, end of study. Doses comprised 300 ug of mutant IDH1 20-mer peptide each, plus topical imiquimod. Assay used: immunoSEQ multiplex PCR; TCRdb lists only in-frame clones, some missing. This repertoire shows 50,000 or so clones, about 81% found once; its top ten account for 3.5% to 4.5%. The junction had 8 bases not matched to a gene; V was cut back by 2 bases and J by 10 bases. CDR3 length: 14 amino acids. Germline CDR1 is MGHRA and CDR2 is YSYEKL.

The TCR sequence derives from a woman aged 30 to 39 with glioma. Some clones in this sample may be carry-over from other donors' samples. Here the sequenced sample was PBMCs, taken from a glioma patient whose treatment included an IDH1 peptide vaccine. This sequence joins TRBV4-1 and TRBJ2-1; TRBD1 matches 7 bases. CDR3: CASSQNRGVREQFF. The CDR3 bases are TGCGCCAGCAGCCAAAACAGGGGTGTTCGGGAGCAGTTCTTC.